The clone carrying this T cell receptor delta chain ranks as medium-sized. Its matching antigen is unknown. The record originates from a study of Vδ1+ human thymocytes. RNA was extracted from the cells and then reverse transcribed. The CDR3 regions were amplified by multiplex PCR from V-gene primers to a constant-region primer. TCRdb re-called the multiplex PCR reads with CATT. There are roughly 56,000 delta-chain clones in the sample; over 13% occur only once, and roughly 0.37% lies in the top ten. Study results and limitations: In the thymus, TRG and TRD repertoires looked highly polyclonal with Gaussian CDR3 lengths. Despite high sort purity, 20% to 25% of thymic T cell receptor delta sequences were Vdelta2.

Vdelta1+ thymocyte sorts reached between roughly 98% and 99.6% purity. V lost 3 bases to trimming and J lost 1 base, with 23 bases between them. Germline CDR1 reads GEAIGNYY; CDR2 reads EKD. CDR3 size: 18 residues. The material sequenced was Vdelta1+ gamma-delta thymocytes from the thymus. Subset given: FACS-sorted CD3+ TCRalphabeta- TCRVdelta1+ TCRVdelta2- thymocytes. V and J are TRDV2 and TRDJ1, with a possible D match to TRDD3 (5 bases). This receptor was obtained from a girl less than two years old who had congenital heart surgery. The DNA for the CDR3 is TGTGCCTGTGACTCTGTAGCCTGGGACCCGAGAGGCACCGATAAACTCATCTTT. It is translated as CACDSVAWDPRGTDKLIF.